This T cell receptor beta chain was sequenced in a study of OX40 agonist ivuxolimab in advanced cancers. The CDR3 loop spans 13 amino acids. Trimming pared 4 bases from V and 1 base from J, leaving 7 bases between. The germline CDR1 and CDR2 sequences are MNHEY and SVGAGI. Generated by immunoSEQ multiplex PCR, the TCRdb table keeps only in-frame clones and is missing some. The sample yields roughly 61,000 clones, nearly 90% seen once. The chain is built from TRBV6-5 and TRBJ1-1; D gene ambiguous. The receptor was isolated from an adult with an advanced solid tumor such as melanoma, head and neck, liver or kidney cancer. This sample comprised CD4+ or CD8+ T cells sorted from blood, obtained in a trial of the OX40 agonist ivuxolimab. Here the CDR3 DNA reads TGTGCCAGCAGTTTGTTAGGGAACACTGAAGCTTTCTTT. Encoded protein: CASSLLGNTEAFF.